This is a list of T cell receptor beta chains from one sample in a study of blood T cell repertoires in COVID-19. TCRdb keeps only in-frame clones here, not all; method: immunoSEQ multiplex PCR. The sample consists of under 450,000 clones, 70% to 90% of them appearing once. Specimen: PBMCs or T cells enriched from blood (not recorded which). The origin of the receptors is a man aged 25 to 45 who had recovered from COVID-19. CDR3s include the opening cysteine and the closing phenylalanine or tryptophan. D genes are given only for firm matches. Size is omitted from some rows. Given values are once, few, many or a class for expanded clones.

j_call v_call d_call clone_size cdr3_aa cdr3_nt
TRBJ2-7 TRBV6-5 NA NA CASTTTHEQYF TGTGCCAGCACTACCACCCACGAGCAGTACTTC
TRBJ2-7 TRBV6-5 TRBD1 NA CASSYLDPDRNYEQYF TGTGCCAGCAGTTACCTCGATCCGGACAGGAACTACGAGCAGTACTTC
TRBJ1-2 TRBV6-5 TRBD1 NA CASSSGGTEDYGYTF TGTGCCAGCAGTAGTGGTGGGACAGAAGATTATGGCTACACCTTC
TRBJ1-1 TRBV6-5 NA NA CASSYEGFNEAFF TGTGCCAGCAGTTATGAGGGATTTAATGAAGCTTTCTTT
TRBJ1-2 TRBV29-1 NA NA CSVLDSYGYTF TGCAGCGTTTTGGACAGCTATGGCTACACCTTC
TRBJ2-3 TRBV29-1 TRBD1 NA CSVEGPQGARDTQYF TGCAGCGTCGAGGGGCCACAGGGGGCAAGGGATACGCAGTATTTT
TRBJ1-1 TRBV7-2 NA few CASSWWTSNTEAFF TGTGCCAGCAGCTGGTGGACTTCTAACACTGAAGCTTTCTTT
TRBJ1-2 TRBV12-1 NA NA CASSFSGVPSNYGYTF TGTGCCAGCAGCTTTTCGGGAGTGCCGTCTAACTATGGCTACACCTTC
TRBJ2-3 TRBV6-1 NA few CASSEGLVLDTQYF TGTGCCAGCAGTGAAGGACTAGTATTAGATACGCAGTATTTT
TRBJ1-2 TRBV19 NA NA CASSSPGKTFNNYGYTF TGTGCCAGTAGTTCTCCGGGAAAAACTTTCAATAACTATGGCTACACCTTC
TRBJ1-1 TRBV9 TRBD1 NA CASSPKTGIDAEAFF TGTGCCAGCAGCCCAAAGACAGGGATTGACGCTGAAGCTTTCTTT
TRBJ2-1 TRBV5-4 TRBD2 NA CASSLAGGHFNEQFF TGTGCCAGCAGCCTAGCGGGGGGGCATTTCAATGAGCAGTTCTTC
TRBJ1-5 TRBV7-9 NA NA CASSLAMNQPQHF TGTGCCAGCAGCTTGGCCATGAATCAGCCCCAGCATTTT
TRBJ1-5 TRBV30 NA once CAWSDGLNQPQHF TGTGCCTGGAGCGACGGACTCAATCAGCCCCAGCATTTT
TRBJ1-2 TRBV19 NA NA CASTTVGVSSYNGYTF TGTGCCAGTACTACCGTGGGAGTGAGTTCTTACAATGGCTACACCTTC
TRBJ2-7 TRBV19 NA NA CASSTAVGLFEQYF TGTGCCAGTAGTACGGCCGTCGGACTATTCGAGCAGTACTTC
TRBJ2-7 TRBV27 NA NA CASSLTRGAYEQYF TGTGCCAGCAGTTTAACCCGGGGGGCATACGAGCAGTACTTC
TRBJ1-5 TRBV9 TRBD1 NA CASSVAGGGQPQHF TGTGCCAGCAGCGTTGCAGGGGGCGGTCAGCCCCAGCATTTT